Sequencing of this T cell receptor beta chain was carried out in a study of T cell responses to AZD1222 COVID-19 vaccine. Profiled with immunoSEQ multiplex PCR; TCRdb holds only in-frame clones, not every one. The data show 100,000 to 140,000 clones, 89% seen once. Germline CDR1 reads MDHEN; CDR2 reads SYDVKM. The length of the CDR3 is 14 residues. The V end was cut by 8 bases, the J end by 1 base, with 12 bases between. This rearrangement joins TRBV28 to TRBJ1-5; a weak D match, TRBD1 (5 bases). The sequenced sample was peripheral blood, obtained on day 0 of AZD1222 vaccination. This clonotype originated in an adult in good health. DNA of the CDR3: TGTGCCAGCGGGCTGACAGCAAGCAATCAGCCCCAGCATTTT. Amino acids: CASGLTASNQPQHF.